Here is one T cell receptor beta chain with its context. Its target is not known. Sequencing was performed with immunoSEQ multiplex PCR; in TCRdb, only in-frame clones are kept and a portion is missing. Among 150,000 to 200,000 clones listed, 94% were seen once. The CDR3 has 17 residues. Looked up from germline, CDR1 is LNHDA and CDR2 is SQIVND (reference sequence). The ends lost 4 bases at V and 7 bases at J; junction bases unmatched: 17. This entry is derived from a study of T cell responses to AZD1222 COVID-19 vaccine. Study-wide background: Recipients boosted at about 4 weeks or about 12 weeks are pooled. Overall study findings and caveats: Within unmutated variant regions lay the reported targets of nearly half of spike-specific TCRs.

The receptor's source is an adult in good health. This chain joins TRBV19 and TRBJ2-7, with 9 bases aligning to TRBD1. This material consisted of peripheral blood, taken on day 0 of AZD1222 vaccination. In nucleotides, the CDR3 is TGTGCCAGTAGTACGCGAATCGTCCCGGGACAGGGTTCAGAGCAGTACTTC. This gives the protein CASSTRIVPGQGSEQYF.